What follows are 3 T cell receptor beta chains derived from one specimen sequenced in a study of blood T cell repertoires in COVID-19. The protocol was immunoSEQ multiplex PCR, while the TCRdb copy is restricted to in-frame clones and leaves out a portion. The sample has around 330,000 clones, approximately 91% seen once. The sample consisted of PBMCs or T cells enriched from blood (not recorded which). Source of these receptors: a middle-aged woman who had recovered from COVID-19.

The chain combines TRBV11-2 with TRBJ2-7, with 7 bases lining up with TRBD2. V gave up 5 bases and J gave up 4 bases; unmatched junction bases: 2. CDR1 and CDR2 (germline): SGHAT, FQNNGV. The CDR3 has 12 amino acids. The CDR3 sequence: CASSPGGYEQYF. The CDR3 nucleotides are TGTGCCAGCAGCCCGGGGGGTTACGAGCAGTACTTC. Supplemented by reference TRBV11-2 and TRBJ2-7, the full variable domain reads EAGVAQSPRYKIIEKRQSVAFWCNPISGHATLYWYQQILGQGPKLLIQFQNNGVVDDSQLPKDRFSAERLKGVDSTLKIQPAKLEDSAVYLCASSPGGYEQYFGPGTRLTVT.

The chain links TRBV7-9 to TRBJ2-7; the D is unclear. Between the trimmed V and J ends, which lost 5 bases and 2 bases, there was a span of 13 bases. CDR3 length equals 14 residues. Germline assignment: CDR1 SEHNR and CDR2 FQNEAQ (reference sequence). CDR3 sequence reads: CASSLPVPPYEQYF. The CDR3 DNA sequence: TGTGCCAGCAGCCTCCCGGTCCCCCCCTACGAGCAGTACTTC.

This chain uses TRBV5-1 with TRBJ2-1, with 7 bases fitting TRBD2. From germline, CDR1 is SGHRS and CDR2 YFSETQ. The trim removed 3 bases at V and 5 bases at J, leaving 14 bases unmatched. There are 17 residues in the CDR3. The CDR3: CASSSTPRAGTDNEQFF. Written as DNA, the CDR3 is TGCGCCAGCAGCTCGACCCCAAGAGCGGGGACCGACAATGAGCAGTTCTTC.